This T cell receptor beta chain appears in the sequencing data of a study of blood T cell repertoires in COVID-19. Participant age was roughly 18 to 90 years, and participants resided in roughly 25 US areas. Participants had their cohort set by participant-reported clinical history. The data were produced by immunoSEQ multiplex PCR, yet TCRdb's version contains in-frame clones alone and is incomplete. The sample consists of a few hundred thousand clones, less than 90% of them appearing once. The trim removed 7 bases at V and 6 bases at J, leaving 6 bases unmatched. This CDR3 contains 13 residues. Germline CDR1 is SNHLY and CDR2 is FYNNEI.

The sample comprised PBMCs or T cells enriched from blood (not recorded which). The V gene is TRBV2, the J gene TRBJ1-5, with TRBD1 matching over 7 bases. The clonotype originates from a woman in her fifties or sixties who had recovered from COVID-19. CDR3 protein: CASKGAPSQPQHF. In DNA form, the CDR3 reads TGTGCCAGCAAGGGGGCACCGAGTCAGCCCCAGCATTTT.